One sample yielded the 23 T cell receptor beta chains listed below, sequenced in a study of CD8 T cells in ankylosing spondylitis. Study-wide points: What appeared characteristic of ankylosing spondylitis blood was a TCR beta motif of eight highly homologous variants.

TCRdb analysed the 5' RACE reads with MiXCR anew, one entry per CDR3 protein. The sample lists 670,000 or so distinct CDR3 sequences, around 20% occurring once. Their recognized antigens are unknown. Material: blood, either unsorted or a sorted T cell fraction (not recorded which). These receptor sequences come from a male donor with ankylosing spondylitis.

The chain is built from TRBV7-9 and TRBJ2-7; weak D call: TRBD1 (5 bases). Trimming left V 5 bases short and J 2 bases short, with 19 bases between. CDR1 and CDR2 (germline): SEHNR, FQNEAQ (reference sequence). The length of the CDR3 is 16 residues. The CDR3 sequence: CASSKDTITTTYEQYF. CDR3 nucleotide sequence: TGTGCCAGCAGCAAGGACACTATTACCACTACCTACGAGCAGTACTTC.

This clonotype was detected many times. The chain is built from TRBV5-1 and TRBJ1-1; no clear D. CDR1 and CDR2 from the germline V gene are SGHRS and YFSETQ. V lost 5 bases to trimming and J lost 0 bases, with 14 bases between them. The CDR3 is made up of 15 amino acids. CDR3 bases: TGCGCCAGCAGGAGGGCAGGTCTCCTGAACACTGAAGCTTTCTTT. Amino acids: CASRRAGLLNTEAFF.

This clonotype was seen only a few times. The J gene is TRBJ2-1, the V gene TRBV4-2; TRBD2 matches at 12 bases. From germline, CDR1 is LGHNA and CDR2 YNFKEQ. The CDR3 consists of 17 residues. Germline trimming cut 4 bases from V and 6 bases from J; bases unmatched to any gene: 10. The CDR3 here is CASSLTTSGGVGNEQFF. CDR3 DNA sequence: TGTGCCAGCAGCCTGACGACTAGCGGGGGCGTGGGCAATGAGCAGTTCTTC.

The V gene is TRBV4-1, the J gene TRBJ1-4; D unresolved. Germline assignment: CDR1 MGHRA and CDR2 YSYEKL. CDR3 length: 15 amino acids. V shed 0 bases and J shed 2 bases, with 7 bases lying between them. The DNA for the CDR3 is TGCGCCAGCAGCCAAGAATCCTTTACTAATGAAAAACTGTTTTTT. Translation gives CASSQESFTNEKLFF.

This clonotype turned up a few times. This chain links TRBV7-9 with TRBJ1-4; the D gene is possibly TRBD1 (5 bases). The CDR3 runs 13 residues. The germline V and J ends were trimmed by 3 bases and 8 bases, with 10 bases remaining between them. Germline-derived CDR1 and CDR2 are SEHNR and FQNEAQ (reference sequence). The CDR3 DNA is TGTGCCAGCAGCTTGAGGGACGGCGAAAAACTGTTTTTT. Protein: CASSLRDGEKLFF.

This chain links TRBV20-1 with TRBJ1-2; D uncertain. The germline V gene has CDR1 DFQATT and CDR2 SNEGSKA (reference sequence). The CDR3 length is 11 residues. CDR3 nucleotides: TGCAGCCACTATCGTCTCTATGGCTACACCTTC. It encodes CSHYRLYGYTF.

The chain links TRBV29-1 to TRBJ2-3; TRBD2 matches at 8 bases. This CDR3 has 16 residues. Germline CDR1 and CDR2: SQVTM and ANQGSEA. Unmatched junction bases numbered 10, after V lost 4 bases and J lost 1 base. The CDR3 is CSVAGGARIGTDTQYF. Written as DNA, the CDR3 is TGCAGCGTTGCGGGGGGGGCGCGGATAGGCACAGATACGCAGTATTTT.

This clonotype was seen at least ten times. The chain carries TRBV29-1 and TRBJ2-5, with TRBD1 matching over 8 bases. Germline lookup yields CDR1 SQVTM and CDR2 ANQGSEA. After removal of 4 bases from V and 1 base from J, the junction contained 5 bases not matched to a gene. The CDR3 runs to 14 residues. The CDR3 DNA is TGCAGCGTTGCCGGCGACAGGGGCCAAGAGACCCAGTACTTC. As protein: CSVAGDRGQETQYF.

This clonotype turned up a few times. The CDR3 region is CAGTGKETQYF. DNA for the CDR3: TGTGCCGGGACAGGGAAAGAGACCCAGTACTTC. This chain links TRBV14 with TRBJ2-5; 9 bases map to TRBD1. CDR1 SGHDN and CDR2 FVKESK come from the germline V gene. With 11 bases clipped from V and 3 bases from J, the junction kept 1 base outside the gene matches. This CDR3 contains 11 residues.

With regard to this clonotype: The junction departs from germline at one end; a sequencing error may be responsible. The rearrangement links TRBV20-1 to TRBJ2-5; D may correspond to TRBD1 or TRBD2 (5 bases each). The CDR3 is made up of 19 amino acids. Germline V gene sequence: CDR1 DFQATT, CDR2 SNEGSKA (reference sequence). CDR3 coding DNA: TGCAATGCTAGAGGGGTAGGGCACCTAACCTGGGGGTTCCAAGAGACCCAGTACTTC. Its protein product is CNARGVGHLTWGFQETQYF.

The chain is built from TRBV11-2 and TRBJ1-1; D is undetermined. V shed 10 bases and J shed 10 bases, with 16 bases lying between them. The CDR3 has 11 amino acids. The V gene's germline CDR1 is SGHAT and CDR2 FQNNGV. The CDR3 reads CATRVEGGAFF. The CDR3 DNA follows: TGTGCCACCCGAGTTGAGGGAGGAGCTTTCTTT.

V usage is TRBV11-1 and J usage is TRBJ2-1; TRBD2 agrees at 16 bases. Trimming took 5 bases from V and 0 from J; bases not matched to a gene: 10. Germline V gene lookup returns CDR1 SGHAT and CDR2 FQDESV (reference sequence). The CDR3 runs to 20 residues. Here the CDR3 DNA reads TGTGCCAGCAGCGAGTCCCCCGGGACTAGCGGGGGGGGCTCCTACAATGAGCAGTTCTTC. It codes for CASSESPGTSGGGSYNEQFF.

Written as DNA, the CDR3 is TGCGCCAGCAGCTTAGACCCTACCCTGGGTGAGCAGTTCTTC. The encoded protein is CASSLDPTLGEQFF. The genes are TRBV5-1 and TRBJ2-1, with D hard to call. The CDR3 has 14 residues. The germline V gene has CDR1 SGHRS and CDR2 YFSETQ. V gave up 2 bases and J gave up 9 bases, with 15 bases separating them.

The rearrangement joins TRBV6-1 to TRBJ2-6; D gene unclear. The V gene's germline CDR1 is MNHNS and CDR2 SASEGT. V lost 3 bases and J 0 bases, leaving 6 bases between the germline ends. CDR3 length equals 15 residues. The chain's CDR3 is CASSDDGSGANVLTF. For the CDR3, the DNA is TGTGCCAGCAGTGATGACGGCTCTGGGGCCAACGTCCTGACTTTC.

This clonotype was seen a few times. V gene TRBV4-1 combines with J gene TRBJ2-7, with 9 positions matching TRBD2. This CDR3 is built from 16 residues. Germline CDR1 MGHRA, CDR2 YSYEKL. The junction had 10 bases not matched to a gene; V was cut back by 1 base and J by 6 bases. The CDR3 loop is CASSQAAAGGRGEQYF. CDR3 sequence (DNA): TGCGCCAGCAGCCAAGCAGCAGCGGGAGGTAGGGGCGAGCAGTACTTC.

The table lists this clonotype with many counts. The rearrangement links TRBV28 to TRBJ1-2; D not resolved. The CDR3 totals 11 residues. Trimming stripped 11 bases from V and 4 bases from J, with 11 bases between. Germline values: CDR1 MDHEN, CDR2 SYDVKM. The CDR3 DNA reads as TGTGCCTCCCGGGCGCCCTATGGCTACACCTTC. Translation gives CASRAPYGYTF.

The sample holds many counts of this clonotype. The V and J genes are TRBV28 and TRBJ1-2; D is unresolved. CDR1 is MDHEN, CDR2 SYDVKM, per germline. Trimming removed 5 bases from V and 4 bases from J, with 11 bases in between. The CDR3 runs to 13 residues. CDR3 sequence reads: CASSPTRIYGYTF. The CDR3, as DNA: TGTGCCAGCAGTCCCACAAGGATCTATGGCTACACCTTC.

This clonotype was seen only a few times. This CDR3 reads CSAETGGVTEAFF. The CDR3 nucleotides are TGCAGTGCTGAGACCGGGGGGGTAACTGAAGCTTTCTTT. The chain uses TRBV20-1 and TRBJ1-1; the D gene is possibly TRBD1 (5 bases). There are 13 residues in the CDR3. The germline V gene encodes CDR1 DFQATT and CDR2 SNEGSKA (reference sequence). V lost 5 bases and J 5 bases, leaving 15 bases between the germline ends.

This clonotype was picked up a small number of times. This chain connects TRBV6-1 to TRBJ1-3, with TRBD1 identical over 9 bases. This CDR3 region has 15 residues. The germline V gene encodes CDR1 MNHNS and CDR2 SASEGT. J was trimmed by 3 bases and V by 6 bases; bases with no gene match: 6. The CDR3 nucleotides read TGTGCCAGCAGCCCAGGGACAGGGCTTGGAAACACCATATATTTT. This sequence encodes CASSPGTGLGNTIYF.

The chain uses TRBV2 and TRBJ2-3; 7 bases match TRBD2. Germline loops: CDR1 SNHLY, CDR2 FYNNEI. The CDR3 is 12 residues long. V lost 10 bases, J lost 2 bases, and 3 bases stayed unmatched. DNA for the CDR3: TGTGCCACAGGACTAGACACAGATACGCAGTATTTT. Translated: CATGLDTDTQYF.

V and J are TRBV12-3 or TRBV12-4 and TRBJ1-3, with D tentatively TRBD1 (6 bases). V was trimmed by 5 bases and J by 3 bases, leaving 11 bases between them. The CDR3 consists of 14 residues. The CDR3 bases are TGTGCCAGCAGTGCCCCGGGACATGGAAACACCATATATTTT. This encodes CASSAPGHGNTIYF.

This clonotype was seen a handful of times. V usage is TRBV12-3 or TRBV12-4 and J usage is TRBJ2-1; 7 bases agree with TRBD2. This CDR3 has 13 amino acids. V was clipped by 3 bases and J by 8 bases; unmatched bases: 4. The CDR3 region has the DNA TGTGCCAGCAGTTTGTTGGGGAGGGATGAGCAGTTCTTC. It specifies CASSLLGRDEQFF.

The chain recombines TRBV11-2 with TRBJ2-2; a possible D gene is TRBD2 (6 bases). The germline V gene encodes CDR1 SGHAT and CDR2 FQNNGV. The CDR3 has 17 amino acids. V lost 0 bases and J lost 2, with 13 bases in between. This CDR3 is CASSLEGIADNTGELFF. DNA of the CDR3: TGTGCCAGCAGCTTAGAAGGGATAGCGGATAACACCGGGGAGCTGTTTTTT.